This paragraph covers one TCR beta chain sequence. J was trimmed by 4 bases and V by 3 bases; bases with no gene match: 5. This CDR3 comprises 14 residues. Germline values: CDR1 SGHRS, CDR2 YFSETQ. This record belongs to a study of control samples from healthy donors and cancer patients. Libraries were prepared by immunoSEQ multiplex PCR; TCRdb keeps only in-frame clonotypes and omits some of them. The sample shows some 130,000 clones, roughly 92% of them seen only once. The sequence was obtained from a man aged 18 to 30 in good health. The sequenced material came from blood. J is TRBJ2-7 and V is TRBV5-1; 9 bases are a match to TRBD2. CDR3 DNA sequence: TGCGCCAGCAGCTCAGCGGGGGGCCTATACGAGCAGTACTTC. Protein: CASSSAGGLYEQYF.